The sequence of this T cell receptor beta chain was determined in a study of cytomegalovirus exposure and HLA in healthy donors. The study, taken as a whole, reports: In a later analysis, at a false discovery rate of 0.05, 17,000 or so TCR beta sequences matched HLA alleles.

PCR amplification relied on 60 Vbeta primers (plus 13 Jbeta primers). Profiled with immunoSEQ multiplex PCR; TCRdb holds only in-frame clones, not every one. Found here are about 170,000 clones, approximately 75% of them singletons; the top ten hold approximately 1.5%. The germline CDR1 and CDR2 sequences are SNHLY and FYNNEI. V shed 6 bases, J shed 3 bases, and the junction held 13 bases outside the gene matches. This CDR3 has 18 amino acids. With respect to this clone: Its antigen is unidentified.

The J gene is TRBJ2-3, the V gene TRBV2; TRBD2 matches at 12 bases. Sequencing used PBMCs. This sequence was found in a girl under 18 in good health and CMV-seronegative. The CDR3 DNA follows: TGTGCCAGCAGGATAAACGCCTGGACTAGCGGGGAGACAGATACGCAGTATTTT. It specifies CASRINAWTSGETDTQYF.